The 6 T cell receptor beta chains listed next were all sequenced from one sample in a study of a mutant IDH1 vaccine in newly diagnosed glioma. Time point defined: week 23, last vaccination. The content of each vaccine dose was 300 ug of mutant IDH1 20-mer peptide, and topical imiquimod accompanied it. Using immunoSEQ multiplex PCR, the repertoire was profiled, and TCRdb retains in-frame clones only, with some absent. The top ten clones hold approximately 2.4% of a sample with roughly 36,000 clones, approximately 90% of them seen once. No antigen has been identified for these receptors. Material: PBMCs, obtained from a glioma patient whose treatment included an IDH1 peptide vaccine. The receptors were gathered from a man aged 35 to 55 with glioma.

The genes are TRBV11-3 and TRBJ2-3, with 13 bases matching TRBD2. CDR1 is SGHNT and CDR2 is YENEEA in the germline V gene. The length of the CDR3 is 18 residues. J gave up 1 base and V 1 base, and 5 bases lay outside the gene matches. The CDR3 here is CASSLGLAGGSGTDTQYF. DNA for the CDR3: TGTGCCAGCAGCTTAGGACTAGCGGGAGGATCTGGCACAGATACGCAGTATTTT.

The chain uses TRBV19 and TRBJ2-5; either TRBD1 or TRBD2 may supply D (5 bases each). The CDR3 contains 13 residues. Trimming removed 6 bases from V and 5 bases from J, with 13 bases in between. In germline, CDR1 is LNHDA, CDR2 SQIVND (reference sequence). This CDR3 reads CASSPGTRETQYF. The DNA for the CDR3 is TGTGCCAGTAGCCCGGGGACCCGGGAGACCCAGTACTTC.

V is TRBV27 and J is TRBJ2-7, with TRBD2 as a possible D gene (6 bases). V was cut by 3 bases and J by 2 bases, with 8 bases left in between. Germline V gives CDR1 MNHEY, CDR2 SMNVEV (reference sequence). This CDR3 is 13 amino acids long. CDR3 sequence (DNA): TGTGCCAGCAGTTTTTCTAGCGCCTACGAGCAGTACTTC. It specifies CASSFSSAYEQYF.

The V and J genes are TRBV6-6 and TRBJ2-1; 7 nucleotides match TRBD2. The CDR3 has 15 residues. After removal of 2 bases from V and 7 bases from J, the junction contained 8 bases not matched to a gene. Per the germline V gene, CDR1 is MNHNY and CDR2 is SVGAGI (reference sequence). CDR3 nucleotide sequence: TGTGCCAGCAGTTACCCCGAGACTAGCCAAAATGAGCAGTTCTTC. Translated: CASSYPETSQNEQFF.

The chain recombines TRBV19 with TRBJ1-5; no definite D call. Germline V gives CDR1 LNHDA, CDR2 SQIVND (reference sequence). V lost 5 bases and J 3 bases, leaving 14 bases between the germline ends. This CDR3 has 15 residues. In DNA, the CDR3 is TGTGCCAGTAGTCTCGAGGCCACCCACAATCAGCCCCAGCATTTT. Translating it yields CASSLEATHNQPQHF.

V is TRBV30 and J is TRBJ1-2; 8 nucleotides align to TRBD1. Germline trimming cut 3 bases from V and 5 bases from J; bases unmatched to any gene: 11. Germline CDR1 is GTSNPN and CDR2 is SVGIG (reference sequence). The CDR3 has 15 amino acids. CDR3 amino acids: CAWSAGGAKGYGYTF. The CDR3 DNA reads TGTGCCTGGAGCGCAGGGGGCGCGAAAGGGTATGGCTACACCTTC.